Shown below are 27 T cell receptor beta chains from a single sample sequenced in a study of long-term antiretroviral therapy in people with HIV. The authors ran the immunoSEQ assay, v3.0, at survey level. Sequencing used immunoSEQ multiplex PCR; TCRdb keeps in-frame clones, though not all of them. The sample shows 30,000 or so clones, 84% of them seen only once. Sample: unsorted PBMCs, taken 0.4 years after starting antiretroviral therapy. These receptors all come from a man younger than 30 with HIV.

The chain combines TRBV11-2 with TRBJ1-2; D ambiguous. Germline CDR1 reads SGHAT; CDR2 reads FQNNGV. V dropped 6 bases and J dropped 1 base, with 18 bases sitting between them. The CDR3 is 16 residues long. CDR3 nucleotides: TGTGCCAGCAGTCGCCTCCGCTCCCCTTTTAACTATGGCTACACCTTC. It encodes CASSRLRSPFNYGYTF.

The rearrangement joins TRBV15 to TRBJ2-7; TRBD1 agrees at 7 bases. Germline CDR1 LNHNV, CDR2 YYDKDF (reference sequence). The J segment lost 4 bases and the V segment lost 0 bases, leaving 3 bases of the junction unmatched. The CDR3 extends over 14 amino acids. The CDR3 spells CATSREGRGYEQYF. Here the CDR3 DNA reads TGTGCCACCAGCAGAGAAGGCAGGGGGTACGAGCAGTACTTC.

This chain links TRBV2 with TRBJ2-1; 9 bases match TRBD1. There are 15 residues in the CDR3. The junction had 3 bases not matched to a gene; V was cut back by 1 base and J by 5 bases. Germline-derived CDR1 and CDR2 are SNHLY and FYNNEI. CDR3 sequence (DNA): TGTGCCAGCAGTGAAGTCGGGACAGGGAACAATGAGCAGTTCTTC. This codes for CASSEVGTGNNEQFF.

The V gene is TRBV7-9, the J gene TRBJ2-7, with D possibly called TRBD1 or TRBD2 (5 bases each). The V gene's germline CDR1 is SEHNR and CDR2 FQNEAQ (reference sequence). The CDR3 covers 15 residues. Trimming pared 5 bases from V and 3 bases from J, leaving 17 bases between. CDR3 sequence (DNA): TGTGCCAGCAGCCTCCACCGGGACGGGTTCTACGAGCAGTACTTC. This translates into CASSLHRDGFYEQYF.

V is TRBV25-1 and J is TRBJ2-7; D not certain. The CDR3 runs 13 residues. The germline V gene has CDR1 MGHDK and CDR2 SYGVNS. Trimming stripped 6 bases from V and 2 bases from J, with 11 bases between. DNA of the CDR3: TGTGCCAGCAGGGATGACGGCCCCTACGAGCAGTACTTC. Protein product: CASRDDGPYEQYF.

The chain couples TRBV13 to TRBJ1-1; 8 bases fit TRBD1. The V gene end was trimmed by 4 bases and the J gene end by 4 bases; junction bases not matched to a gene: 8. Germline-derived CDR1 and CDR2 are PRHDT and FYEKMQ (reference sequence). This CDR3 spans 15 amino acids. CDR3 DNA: TGTGCCAGCAGCTCAACACCTACAGGGGGCACTGAAGCTTTCTTT. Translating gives CASSSTPTGGTEAFF.

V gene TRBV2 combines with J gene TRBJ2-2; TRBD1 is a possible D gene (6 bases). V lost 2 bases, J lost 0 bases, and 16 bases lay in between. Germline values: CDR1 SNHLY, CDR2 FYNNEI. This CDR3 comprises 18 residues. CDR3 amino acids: CASSELPTGETNTGELFF. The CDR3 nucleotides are TGTGCCAGCAGTGAATTACCGACAGGAGAAACGAACACCGGGGAGCTGTTTTTT.

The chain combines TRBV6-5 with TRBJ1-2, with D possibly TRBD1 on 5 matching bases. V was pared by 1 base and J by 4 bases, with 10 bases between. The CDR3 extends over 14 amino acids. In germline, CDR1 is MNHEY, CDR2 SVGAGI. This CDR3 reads CASSYFGGTYGYTF. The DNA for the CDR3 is TGTGCCAGCAGTTACTTCGGGGGGACCTATGGCTACACCTTC.

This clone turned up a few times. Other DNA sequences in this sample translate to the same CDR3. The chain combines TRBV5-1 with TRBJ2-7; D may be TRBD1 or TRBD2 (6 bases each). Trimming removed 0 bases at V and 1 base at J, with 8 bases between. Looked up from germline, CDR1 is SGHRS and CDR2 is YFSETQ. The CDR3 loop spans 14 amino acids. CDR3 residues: CASSLVGGSYEQYF. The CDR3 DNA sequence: TGCGCCAGCAGCTTGGTAGGGGGGTCCTACGAGCAGTACTTC.

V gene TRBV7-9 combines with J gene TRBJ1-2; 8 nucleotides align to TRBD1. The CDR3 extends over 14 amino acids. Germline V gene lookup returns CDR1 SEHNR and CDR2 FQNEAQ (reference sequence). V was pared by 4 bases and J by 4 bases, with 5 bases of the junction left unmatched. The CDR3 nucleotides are TGTGCCAGCAGCTCATACAGGGGGTTCTATGGCTACACCTTC. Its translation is CASSSYRGFYGYTF.

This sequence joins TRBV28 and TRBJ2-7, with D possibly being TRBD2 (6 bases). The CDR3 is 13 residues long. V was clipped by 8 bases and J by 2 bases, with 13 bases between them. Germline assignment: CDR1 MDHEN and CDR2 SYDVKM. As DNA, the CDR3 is TGTGCCAGCCTTTCGGGGGACCCCTACGAGCAGTACTTC. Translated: CASLSGDPYEQYF.

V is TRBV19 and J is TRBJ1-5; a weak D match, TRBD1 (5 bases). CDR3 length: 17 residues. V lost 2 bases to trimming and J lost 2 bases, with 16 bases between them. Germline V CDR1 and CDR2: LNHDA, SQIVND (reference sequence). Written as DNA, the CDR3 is TGTGCCAGTAGTATAAAGGAAGGGGTGAGCCGCAATCAGCCCCAGCATTTT. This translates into CASSIKEGVSRNQPQHF.

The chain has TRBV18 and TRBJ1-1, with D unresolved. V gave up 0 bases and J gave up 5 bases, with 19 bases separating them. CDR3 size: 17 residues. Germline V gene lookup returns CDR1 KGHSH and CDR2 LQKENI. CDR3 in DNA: TGTGCCAGCTCACCACCCCGCTTGGGAGGCTCAACAACTGAAGCTTTCTTT. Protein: CASSPPRLGGSTTEAFF.

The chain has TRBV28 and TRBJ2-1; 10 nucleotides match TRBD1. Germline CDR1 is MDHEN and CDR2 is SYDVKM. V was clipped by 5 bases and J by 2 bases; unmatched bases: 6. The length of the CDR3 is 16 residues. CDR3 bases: TGTGCCAGCAGTCTCCTGACAGGGGGCACCTACAATGAGCAGTTCTTC. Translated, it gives CASSLLTGGTYNEQFF.

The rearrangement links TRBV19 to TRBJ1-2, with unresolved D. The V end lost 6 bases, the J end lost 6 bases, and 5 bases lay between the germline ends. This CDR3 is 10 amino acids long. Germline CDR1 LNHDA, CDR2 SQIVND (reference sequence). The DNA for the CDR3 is TGTGCCAGTAGGTCTGATGGCTACACCTTC. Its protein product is CASRSDGYTF.

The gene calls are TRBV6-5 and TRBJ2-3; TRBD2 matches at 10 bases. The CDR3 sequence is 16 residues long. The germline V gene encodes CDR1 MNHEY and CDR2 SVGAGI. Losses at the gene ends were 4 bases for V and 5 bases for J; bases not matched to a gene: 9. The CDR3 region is CASSSPPAGGRDTQYF. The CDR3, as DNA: TGTGCCAGCAGTTCCCCCCCAGCGGGGGGGCGAGATACGCAGTATTTT.

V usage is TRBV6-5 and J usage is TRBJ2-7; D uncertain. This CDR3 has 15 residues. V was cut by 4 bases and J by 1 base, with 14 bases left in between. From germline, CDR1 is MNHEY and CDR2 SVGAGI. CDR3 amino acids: CASSSQSDGSYEQYF. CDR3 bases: TGTGCCAGCAGTTCCCAATCGGACGGATCCTACGAGCAGTACTTC.

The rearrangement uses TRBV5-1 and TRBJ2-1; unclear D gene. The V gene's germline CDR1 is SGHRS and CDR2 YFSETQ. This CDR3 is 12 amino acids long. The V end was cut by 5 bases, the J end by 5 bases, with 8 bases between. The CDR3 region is CASRGWDNEQFF. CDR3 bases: TGCGCCAGCAGGGGATGGGACAATGAGCAGTTCTTC. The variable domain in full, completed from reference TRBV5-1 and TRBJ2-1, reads KAGVTQTPRYLIKTRGQQVTLSCSPISGHRSVSWYQQTPGQGLQFLFEYFSETQRNKGNFPGRFSGRQFSNSRSEMNVSTLELGDSALYLCASRGWDNEQFFGPGTRLTVL.

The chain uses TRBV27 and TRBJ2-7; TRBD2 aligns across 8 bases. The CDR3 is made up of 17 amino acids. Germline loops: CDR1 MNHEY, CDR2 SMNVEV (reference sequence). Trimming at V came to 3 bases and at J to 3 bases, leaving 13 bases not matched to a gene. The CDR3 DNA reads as TGTGCCAGCAGTTTCGAACGCAGGACTAGCCGCGGCTACGAGCAGTACTTC. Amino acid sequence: CASSFERRTSRGYEQYF.

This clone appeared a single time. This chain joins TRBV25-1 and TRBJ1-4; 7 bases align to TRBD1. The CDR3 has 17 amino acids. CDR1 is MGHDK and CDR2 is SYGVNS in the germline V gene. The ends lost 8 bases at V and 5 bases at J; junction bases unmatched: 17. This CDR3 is CASSGQALLGGNEKLFF. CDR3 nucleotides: TGTGCCAGCTCAGGACAGGCACTACTCGGCGGGAATGAAAAACTGTTTTTT.

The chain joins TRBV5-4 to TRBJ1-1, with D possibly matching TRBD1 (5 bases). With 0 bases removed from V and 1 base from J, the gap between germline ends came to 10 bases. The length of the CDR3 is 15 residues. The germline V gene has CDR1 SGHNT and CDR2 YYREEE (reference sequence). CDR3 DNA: TGTGCCAGCAGCTTGGGGGCAGGGACGAACACTGAAGCTTTCTTT. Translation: CASSLGAGTNTEAFF.

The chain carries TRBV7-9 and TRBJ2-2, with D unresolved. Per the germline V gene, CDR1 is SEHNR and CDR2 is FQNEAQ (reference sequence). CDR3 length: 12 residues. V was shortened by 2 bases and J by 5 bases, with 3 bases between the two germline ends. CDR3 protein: CASSLITGELFF. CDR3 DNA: TGTGCCAGCAGCTTAATAACCGGGGAGCTGTTTTTT.

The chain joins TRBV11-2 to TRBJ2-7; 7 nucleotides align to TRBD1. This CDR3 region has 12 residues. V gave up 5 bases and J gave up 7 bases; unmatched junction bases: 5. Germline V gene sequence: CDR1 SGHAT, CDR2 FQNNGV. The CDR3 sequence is CASSPTGNEQYF. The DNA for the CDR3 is TGTGCCAGCAGCCCGACAGGGAATGAGCAGTACTTC. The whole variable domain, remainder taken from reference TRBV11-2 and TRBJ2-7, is EAGVAQSPRYKIIEKRQSVAFWCNPISGHATLYWYQQILGQGPKLLIQFQNNGVVDDSQLPKDRFSAERLKGVDSTLKIQPAKLEDSAVYLCASSPTGNEQYFGPGTRLTVT.

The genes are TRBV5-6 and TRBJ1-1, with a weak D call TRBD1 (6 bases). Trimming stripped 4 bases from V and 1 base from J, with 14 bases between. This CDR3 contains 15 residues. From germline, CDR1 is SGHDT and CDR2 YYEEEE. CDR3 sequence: CASSPWGASNTEAFF. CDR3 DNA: TGTGCCAGCAGCCCCTGGGGGGCCTCGAACACTGAAGCTTTCTTT.

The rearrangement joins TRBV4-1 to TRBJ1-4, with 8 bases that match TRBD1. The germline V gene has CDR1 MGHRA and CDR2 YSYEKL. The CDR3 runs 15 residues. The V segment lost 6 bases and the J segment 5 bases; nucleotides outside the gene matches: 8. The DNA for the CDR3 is TGCGCCAGCAGACAACTGGACAGGGCGAATGAAAAACTGTTTTTT. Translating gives CASRQLDRANEKLFF.

The CDR3 protein is CASRNLGGAADTQYF. The DNA for the CDR3 is TGTGCCAGCAGGAACCTCGGGGGTGCTGCAGATACGCAGTATTTT. This rearrangement joins TRBV27 to TRBJ2-3, with a tentative D call TRBD2 (6 bases). The CDR3 consists of 15 residues. The ends were cut back, 6 bases at V and 4 bases at J, with 17 bases in the middle. Germline V gene sequence: CDR1 MNHEY, CDR2 SMNVEV (reference sequence).

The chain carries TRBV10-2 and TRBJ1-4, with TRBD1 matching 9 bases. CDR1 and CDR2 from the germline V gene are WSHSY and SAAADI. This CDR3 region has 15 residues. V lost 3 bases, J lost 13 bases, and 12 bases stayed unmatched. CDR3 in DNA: TGCGCCAGCAGTGATTACCGGGACAGGGTTCGAGTACTGTTTTTT. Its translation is CASSDYRDRVRVLFF.